This TCR beta chain was identified during a study of cytotoxic CD8 clonotypes in ibrutinib-treated CLL. At the level of the study: Of the patients, about a dozen were relapsed/refractory, around 16 treatment-naive and roughly 17 IGHV unmutated.

V gave up 5 bases and J gave up 7 bases, with 20 bases separating them. The germline CDR1 and CDR2 sequences are SGHAT and FQNNGV. The length of the CDR3 is 16 residues. Assay: immunoSEQ multiplex PCR; the TCRdb copy retains only in-frame clones and omits some. The sample holds some 200,000 clones, 75% to 80% seen once. This TCR was recovered from a human donor with chronic lymphocytic leukemia. Source: PBMCs, taken after 12 months of ibrutinib treatment. The genes are TRBV11-2 and TRBJ2-2; D unclear. The CDR3 loop reads CASSRNPGPGGGELFF. In DNA, the CDR3 is TGTGCCAGCAGCCGGAATCCGGGCCCCGGCGGCGGGGAGCTGTTTTTT.